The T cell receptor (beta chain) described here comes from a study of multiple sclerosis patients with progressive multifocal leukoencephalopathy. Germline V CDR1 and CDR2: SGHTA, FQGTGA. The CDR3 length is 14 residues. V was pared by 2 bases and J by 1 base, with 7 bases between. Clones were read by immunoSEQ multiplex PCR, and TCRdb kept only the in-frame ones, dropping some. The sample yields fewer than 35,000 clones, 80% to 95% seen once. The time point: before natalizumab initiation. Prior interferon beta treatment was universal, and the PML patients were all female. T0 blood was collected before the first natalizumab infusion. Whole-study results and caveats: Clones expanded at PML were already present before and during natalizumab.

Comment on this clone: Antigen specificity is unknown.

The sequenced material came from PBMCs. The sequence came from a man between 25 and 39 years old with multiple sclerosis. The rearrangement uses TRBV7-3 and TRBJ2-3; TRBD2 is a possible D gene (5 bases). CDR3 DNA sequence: TGTGCCAGCAGCTTATCCGGGGGCACAGATACGCAGTATTTT. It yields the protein CASSLSGGTDTQYF.